The 32 T cell receptor beta chains below were found in one sample sequenced in a study of T cells in Graves' hyperthyroidism and ophthalmopathy. Amplification of TCR beta CDR3 regions used RNA as the template. TCR CDR3 regions were first amplified by RT-PCR with HTBI primers. TCRdb called the multiplex PCR reads again in MiXCR, with one record for every CDR3 protein. There are around 420,000 distinct CDR3 sequences in the sample; approximately 14% occur only once, and almost 8% lies in the top ten. Material for sequencing was blood. The receptors shown here come from a young woman with Graves' hyperthyroidism.

Only one count was recorded for this clonotype. The chain carries TRBV14 and TRBJ2-2, with 8 bases matching TRBD1. The length of the CDR3 is 16 residues. V lost 1 base to trimming and J lost 4 bases; unmatched junction nucleotides: 5. Germline CDR1 SGHDN, CDR2 FVKESK. CDR3 protein: CASSQGTGLATGELFF. Here the CDR3 DNA reads TGTGCCAGCAGCCAAGGGACAGGGTTGGCCACCGGGGAGCTGTTTTTT.

Many counts were recorded for this clonotype. The chain joins TRBV12-3 or TRBV12-4 to TRBJ1-3; no clear D. V lost 5 bases, J lost 0 bases, and 11 bases lay in between. The CDR3 contains 15 residues. CDR3: CASSPLISSGNTIYF. As DNA, the CDR3 is TGTGCCAGCAGTCCCCTCATCTCCTCTGGAAACACCATATATTTT.

The chain combines TRBV7-9 with TRBJ2-1, with 7 bases identical to TRBD1. V dropped 6 bases and J dropped 9; count of bases not matched to a gene: 5. The CDR3 is 12 residues long. From germline, CDR1 is SEHNR and CDR2 FQNEAQ (reference sequence). CDR3 DNA: TGTGCCAGCAGGCGAGGGGGCTTTGAGCAGTTCTTC. It yields the protein CASRRGGFEQFF. Combining the CDR3 with reference TRBV7-9 and TRBJ2-1 gives the whole variable domain DTGVSQNPRHKITKRGQNVTFRCDPISEHNRLYWYRQTLGQGPEFLTYFQNEAQLEKSRLLSDRFSAERPKGSFSTLEIQRTEQGDSAMYLCASRRGGFEQFFGPGTRLTVL.

The sample holds many counts of this clonotype. The V and J genes are TRBV18 and TRBJ2-5, with 7 bases lining up with TRBD1. The CDR3 runs to 13 residues. The J segment lost 4 bases and the V segment lost 3 bases, leaving 2 bases of the junction unmatched. Germline V lookup: CDR1 KGHSH, CDR2 LQKENI. CDR3 residues: CASSPGQLETQYF. In nucleotides, the CDR3 is TGTGCCAGCTCACCGGGACAGCTAGAGACCCAGTACTTC.

V is TRBV11-3 and J is TRBJ2-3; D may be TRBD1 or TRBD2 (5 bases each). Germline values: CDR1 SGHNT, CDR2 YENEEA. Trimming removed 0 bases from V and 0 bases from J, with 16 bases in between. The CDR3 covers 18 residues. CDR3 loop: CASSLDLWGSESTDTQYF. In DNA form, the CDR3 reads TGTGCCAGCAGCTTAGACCTATGGGGGAGTGAGAGCACAGATACGCAGTATTTT.

This clonotype has a count of ten or more. J is TRBJ2-3 and V is TRBV6-2 or TRBV6-3, with TRBD2 identical over 13 bases. Germline CDR1 and CDR2: MNHEY and SVGEGT. V was clipped by 5 bases and J by 6 bases; unmatched bases: 14. The CDR3 covers 18 residues. Here the CDR3 reads CASSPGVTSGGTADTQYF. In nucleotides, the CDR3 is TGTGCCAGCAGTCCTGGGGTGACTAGCGGGGGGACCGCGGATACGCAGTATTTT.

Regarding this clonotype: A much bigger clone sits one base away, suggesting this may be a read error. V usage is TRBV9 and J usage is TRBJ2-7; no reliable D call. This CDR3 contains 15 residues. The germline V gene has CDR1 SGDLS and CDR2 YYNGEE. Trimming left V 0 bases short and J 0 bases short, with 10 bases between. This CDR3 reads CASSVGADSSYEQYF. CDR3 coding DNA: TGTGCCAGCAGCGTAGGGGCGGATAGCTCCTACGAGCAGTACTTC.

In this sample, this clonotype turned up many times. J is TRBJ2-3 and V is TRBV15; tentative D call: TRBD1 (7 bases). Trimming pared 5 bases from V and 1 base from J, leaving 19 bases between. The CDR3 contains 17 residues. The V gene's germline CDR1 is LNHNV and CDR2 YYDKDF (reference sequence). Here the CDR3 DNA reads TGTGCCACCAGCCCGGAGGGACAGAACGCTGGCACAGATACGCAGTATTTT. The encoded protein is CATSPEGQNAGTDTQYF. Variable domain in full (rest from reference TRBV15 and TRBJ2-3): DAMVIQNPRYQVTQFGKPVTLSCSQTLNHNVMYWYQQKSSQAPKLLFHYYDKDFNNEADTPDNFQSRRPNTSFCFLDIRSPGLGDTAMYLCATSPEGQNAGTDTQYFGPGTRLTVL.

This clonotype was observed many times. The chain employs TRBV2 and TRBJ2-5, with 7 nucleotides matching TRBD2. Trimming cost V 7 bases and J 3 bases; bases outside gene matches: 14. CDR3 length: 16 amino acids. Germline V lookup: CDR1 SNHLY, CDR2 FYNNEI. DNA of the CDR3: TGTGCCAGCACAGAGAGCGAGGGAGGGCGGGAAGAGACCCAGTACTTC. Encoded protein: CASTESEGGREETQYF.

This clonotype was seen ten or more times. The rearrangement uses TRBV24-1 and TRBJ2-1, with 7 bases that match TRBD2. J lost 12 bases, V lost 7 bases, and 14 bases had no gene match. The CDR3 sequence is 14 residues long. Per the germline V gene, CDR1 is KGHDR and CDR2 is SFDVKD. CDR3 sequence: CATSLAEPWRGQFF. The CDR3 bases are TGTGCCACCAGCCTAGCGGAACCCTGGCGGGGGCAGTTCTTC.

This clonotype was observed at least ten times. V usage is TRBV5-1 and J usage is TRBJ2-3; perhaps TRBD2 as D (6 bases). V shed 7 bases and J shed 0 bases, with 12 bases lying between them. This CDR3 comprises 14 residues. Germline V gene sequence: CDR1 SGHRS, CDR2 YFSETQ. The CDR3 reads CASGIAVSTDTQYF. In nucleotides, the CDR3 is TGCGCCAGCGGAATAGCGGTGAGCACAGATACGCAGTATTTT.

This clonotype was seen many times. CDR3: CASSFEGPGELFF. The CDR3, as DNA: TGTGCCAGCAGCTTCGAAGGCCCCGGGGAGCTGTTTTTT. The chain uses TRBV11-2 and TRBJ2-2; D is uncertain. The CDR3 runs 13 residues. The germline CDR1 and CDR2 sequences are SGHAT and FQNNGV. With 3 bases removed from V and 6 bases from J, the gap between germline ends came to 8 bases.

There are many counts of this clonotype. The rearrangement links TRBV5-6 to TRBJ1-5, with D perhaps matching TRBD1 (5 bases). Trimming stripped 0 bases from V and 5 bases from J, with 9 bases between. The length of the CDR3 is 14 residues. Germline assignment: CDR1 SGHDT and CDR2 YYEEEE. CDR3 nucleotide sequence: TGTGCCAGCAGCTTGGGGGGGAGGCATCAGCCCCAGCATTTT. Its protein is CASSLGGRHQPQHF.

Ten or more counts support this clonotype. The gene calls are TRBV12-3 or TRBV12-4 and TRBJ1-2; D possibly corresponds to TRBD1 (6 bases). The CDR3 contains 18 residues. The ends were cut back, 3 bases at V and 2 bases at J, with 22 bases in the middle. The CDR3 reads CASSFGGSFGGPNYGYTF. CDR3 nucleotide sequence: TGTGCCAGCAGTTTTGGGGGTAGTTTCGGGGGGCCGAACTATGGCTACACCTTC.

This clonotype occurred many times. J is TRBJ2-1 and V is TRBV2; D is perhaps TRBD1 (5 bases). This CDR3 is 14 amino acids long. Germline V CDR1 and CDR2: SNHLY, FYNNEI. V gave up 6 bases and J gave up 1 base, with 10 bases separating them. CDR3 nucleotides: TGTGCCAGCAGCAAGACAGTTTCCTACAATGAGCAGTTCTTC. Protein product: CASSKTVSYNEQFF.

The V and J genes are TRBV9 and TRBJ1-2, with D perhaps TRBD1 (6 bases). Germline V gene data show CDR1 as SGDLS and CDR2 as YYNGEE. CDR3 length: 16 residues. V was shortened by 5 bases and J by 3 bases, with 20 bases between the two germline ends. The CDR3 region is CASSSNHRALDYGYTF. As DNA, the CDR3 is TGTGCCAGCAGTTCTAACCACAGGGCGCTAGACTATGGCTACACCTTC. Based on the CDR3 plus reference TRBV9 and TRBJ1-2, the full variable domain is DSGVTQTPKHLITATGQRVTLRCSPRSGDLSVYWYQQSLDQGLQFLIQYYNGEERAKGNILERFSAQQFPDLHSELNLSSLELGDSALYFCASSSNHRALDYGYTFGSGTRLTVV.

In its sample, this clonotype was seen many times. The chain combines TRBV9 with TRBJ1-4; 7 positions match TRBD1. Germline CDR1 reads SGDLS; CDR2 reads YYNGEE. Losses at the gene ends were 3 bases for V and 3 bases for J; bases not matched to a gene: 8. The CDR3 is made up of 16 amino acids. The CDR3 coding sequence is TGTGCCAGCAGCGATTCACCGGGACAGTCTAATGAAAAACTGTTTTTT. It yields the protein CASSDSPGQSNEKLFF.

This clonotype has more than one count but fewer than ten. The V and J genes are TRBV12-3 or TRBV12-4 and TRBJ2-1; possibly TRBD1 for D (7 bases). V was cut by 6 bases and J by 2 bases, with 17 bases left in between. The CDR3 has 16 amino acids. CDR3 in DNA: TGTGCCAGCAGCCCGGGGCAGGGGGAGGCCTACAATGAGCAGTTCTTC. The encoded protein is CASSPGQGEAYNEQFF.

This rearrangement joins TRBV7-9 to TRBJ2-1, with 9 bases fitting TRBD2. The CDR3 spans 15 residues. The germline V gene has CDR1 SEHNR and CDR2 FQNEAQ (reference sequence). Trimming cost V 1 base and J 6 bases; bases outside gene matches: 4. CDR3 residues: CASSLDGTSSNEQFF. CDR3 nucleotides: TGTGCCAGCAGCTTAGATGGGACTAGCAGCAATGAGCAGTTCTTC.

Only a few counts were recorded for this clonotype. The genes are TRBV18 and TRBJ2-4, with D possibly matching TRBD2 (5 bases). Germline V gives CDR1 KGHSH, CDR2 LQKENI. The CDR3 length is 11 residues. V was shortened by 6 bases and J by 8 bases, with 8 bases between the two germline ends. CDR3 nucleotides: TGTGCCAGCTCTCACGGGGACATTCAGTACTTC. Its translation: CASSHGDIQYF.

The genes are TRBV5-4 and TRBJ2-1, with 11 bases fitting TRBD2. The CDR3 consists of 18 residues. V lost 0 bases and J lost 7; bases outside the gene matches: 12. Germline CDR1 SGHNT, CDR2 YYREEE (reference sequence). This CDR3 is CASSLDSGRALGGNEQFF. For the CDR3, the DNA is TGTGCCAGCAGCTTGGATAGCGGGAGGGCCCTCGGTGGAAATGAGCAGTTCTTC.

This clonotype was recorded at least ten times. The V call is TRBV7-2, the J call TRBJ2-5, with D perhaps matching TRBD2 (7 bases). Germline CDR1 SGHTA, CDR2 FQGNSA. The CDR3 contains 14 residues. Trimming took 5 bases from V and 2 from J, leaving 12 bases between them. The CDR3 DNA sequence: TGTGCCAGCAGCCTGGGGGGGCTTCAAGAGACCCAGTACTTC. It encodes CASSLGGLQETQYF.

This clonotype occurred many times. The chain uses TRBV3-1 and TRBJ2-7, with TRBD2 identical over 11 bases. The CDR3 length is 15 residues. The germline V gene has CDR1 LGHDT and CDR2 YNNKEL (reference sequence). V dropped 1 base and J dropped 5; count of bases not matched to a gene: 4. The DNA for the CDR3 is TGTGCCAGCAGCCAAGCTAGCGGGAGGACCAACGAGCAGTACTTC. Translating it yields CASSQASGRTNEQYF.

This clonotype was seen a handful of times. The V call is TRBV5-1, the J call TRBJ2-1; no definite D call. Germline V gene lookup returns CDR1 SGHRS and CDR2 YFSETQ. CDR3 size: 16 residues. Between the trimmed V and J ends, which lost 7 bases and 0 bases, there was a span of 17 bases. DNA of the CDR3: TGCGCCAGCTCACCCGCCGGTGACTCCTCCTACAATGAGCAGTTCTTC. The encoded protein is CASSPAGDSSYNEQFF.

This clonotype was picked up many times. The chain is built from TRBV18 and TRBJ2-1, with 11 bases identical to TRBD1. CDR1 KGHSH and CDR2 LQKENI come from the germline V gene. The V gene end was trimmed by 0 bases and the J gene end by 5 bases; junction bases not matched to a gene: 6. This CDR3 is built from 17 residues. The DNA for the CDR3 is TGTGCCAGCTCACCACCGGGAGGACAGGGGGCTAACAATGAGCAGTTCTTC. Translation gives CASSPPGGQGANNEQFF.

In its sample, this clonotype was seen many times. This chain connects TRBV4-1 to TRBJ2-1, with D uncertain. Germline assignment: CDR1 MGHRA and CDR2 YSYEKL. CDR3 length: 17 amino acids. V was pared by 3 bases and J by 4 bases, with 19 bases between. The CDR3 sequence is CASSQGMGFRRYNEQFF. Here the CDR3 DNA reads TGCGCCAGCAGCCAGGGGATGGGGTTCAGACGGTACAATGAGCAGTTCTTC.

This clonotype was recorded many times. The rearrangement joins TRBV20-1 to TRBJ2-1, with TRBD2 as a possible D gene (6 bases). CDR3 length equals 14 residues. Germline CDR1 is DFQATT and CDR2 is SNEGSKA (reference sequence). V gave up 6 bases and J gave up 3 bases, with 15 bases separating them. CDR3 region: CSARGMVNYNEQFF. As DNA, the CDR3 is TGCAGTGCACGGGGGATGGTCAACTACAATGAGCAGTTCTTC.

On this clonotype itself: A much larger clone lies a single base off, so this may be a read error. The CDR3 bases are TGTGCCTGGAGTACCCAAAGTGGAGACACCATATATTTT. Encoded protein: CAWSTQSGDTIYF. The gene calls are TRBV30 and TRBJ1-3; D unresolved. The CDR3 runs to 13 residues. Per the germline V gene, CDR1 is GTSNPN and CDR2 is SVGIG (reference sequence).

The chain links TRBV7-8 to TRBJ2-5; possibly TRBD1 or TRBD2 for D (5 bases each). Trimming shortened V by 7 bases and J by 5 bases, and 14 bases separated the two germline ends. The CDR3 contains 13 residues. Germline CDR1 reads SGHVS; CDR2 reads FQNEAQ. This chain's CDR3 is CASKPGAPETQYF. DNA for the CDR3: TGTGCCAGCAAGCCCGGGGCTCCGGAGACCCAGTACTTC.

In this sample, this clonotype turned up a few times. The chain uses TRBV6-1 and TRBJ2-7; 11 nucleotides agree with TRBD2. J lost 1 base, V lost 5 bases, and 7 bases had no gene match. CDR1 and CDR2 from the germline V gene are MNHNS and SASEGT. The CDR3 runs 16 residues. The CDR3 spells CASSSLRLAGSYEQYF. The CDR3 coding sequence is TGTGCCAGCAGTTCTCTTCGACTAGCGGGGTCCTACGAGCAGTACTTC.

This clonotype showed up many times. The chain uses TRBV27 and TRBJ1-1; TRBD1 matches at 8 bases. V gave up 5 bases and J gave up 1 base; unmatched junction bases: 6. Germline V gene lookup returns CDR1 MNHEY and CDR2 SMNVEV (reference sequence). CDR3 length equals 15 residues. Here the CDR3 DNA reads TGTGCCAGCAGTCCACGGACAGGGCAGAACACTGAAGCTTTCTTT. This gives the protein CASSPRTGQNTEAFF.

Many counts were recorded for this clonotype. The chain recombines TRBV20-1 with TRBJ2-7, with D tentatively TRBD2 (6 bases). V lost 1 base, J lost 1 base, and 11 bases lay in between. The CDR3 contains 14 residues. Germline CDR1 is DFQATT and CDR2 is SNEGSKA (reference sequence). The CDR3 region has the DNA TGCAGTGCTAGAGTAGAGGCGGGATCCTACGAGCAGTACTTC. It translates to CSARVEAGSYEQYF.